These 19 T cell receptor beta chains originate from one sample sequenced in a study of identical twins. MiXCR, run by TCRdb on the 5' RACE reads, gives a single entry per CDR3 protein. Here the sample spans under 900,000 distinct CDR3 sequences, approximately 18% being singletons. The same data also went into a second study, on T cells expressing NK-cell markers.

The sequenced material came from PBMCs. The receptors come from a woman aged 18-30 years in good health.

The chain uses TRBV5-1 and TRBJ2-1, with 8 nucleotides matching TRBD1. Germline V gives CDR1 SGHRS, CDR2 YFSETQ. CDR3 length equals 15 residues. With 2 bases clipped from V and 8 bases from J, the junction kept 9 bases outside the gene matches. Written as DNA, the CDR3 is TGCGCCAGCAGCTTCGGACAGGGTAATGTGGATGAGCAGTTCTTC. The encoded protein is CASSFGQGNVDEQFF.

The chain joins TRBV12-3 or TRBV12-4 to TRBJ2-1; 13 nucleotides match TRBD2. The ends lost 3 bases at V and 7 bases at J; junction bases unmatched: 3. The CDR3 is 15 residues long. CDR3: CASSFTSGRGNEQFF. The DNA of the CDR3 is TGTGCCAGCAGTTTTACTAGCGGGAGGGGGAATGAGCAGTTCTTC.

This clonotype came up many times. The chain links TRBV27 to TRBJ1-2; the match to TRBD1 covers 7 bases. Germline V gene lookup returns CDR1 MNHEY and CDR2 SMNVEV (reference sequence). V shed 5 bases, J shed 2 bases, and the junction held 5 bases outside the gene matches. CDR3 length equals 14 residues. CDR3 DNA sequence: TGTGCCAGCAGTCGACGACAGGGCAACTATGGCTACACCTTC. Translated, it gives CASSRRQGNYGYTF.

The sample holds a few counts of this clonotype. The V and J genes are TRBV20-1 and TRBJ2-1, with 11 bases identical to TRBD1. This CDR3 is built from 15 residues. V was clipped by 5 bases and J by 8 bases; unmatched bases: 11. Per the germline V gene, CDR1 is DFQATT and CDR2 is SNEGSKA (reference sequence). DNA of the CDR3: TGCAGTGCTTTAACCTGGGACAGGGGGTTGGATGAGCAGTTCTTC. Translation: CSALTWDRGLDEQFF.

This clonotype came up a few times. The gene calls are TRBV20-1 and TRBJ2-4; D is possibly TRBD1 or TRBD2 (5 bases each). There are 18 residues in the CDR3. Trimming took off 2 bases at V and 4 bases at J, with 24 bases between the two ends. Germline V CDR1 and CDR2: DFQATT, SNEGSKA (reference sequence). The CDR3 DNA reads TGCAGTGCTAGACAAGAACTTGGGACCGCCGTTGTTAAAAACATTCAGTACTTC. Translation gives CSARQELGTAVVKNIQYF.

The chain uses TRBV5-1 and TRBJ2-2, with D possibly matching TRBD1 (6 bases). Trimming shortened V by 6 bases and J by 6 bases, and 18 bases separated the two germline ends. Germline CDR1 is SGHRS and CDR2 is YFSETQ. This CDR3 region has 15 residues. The CDR3 sequence is CASTHLQTGAGELFF. The CDR3 DNA reads TGCGCCAGCACCCATCTTCAGACAGGCGCCGGGGAGCTGTTTTTT.

The chain combines TRBV29-1 with TRBJ2-5; no definite D call. CDR3 length: 13 amino acids. V shed 8 bases and J shed 5 bases, with 18 bases lying between them. Germline V gene lookup returns CDR1 SQVTM and CDR2 ANQGSEA. DNA of the CDR3: TGCAGCTATACGGACCGAAGATCGGAGACCCAGTACTTC. Its translation is CSYTDRRSETQYF.

Ten or more counts support this clonotype. The J gene is TRBJ2-7, the V gene TRBV20-1; D is possibly TRBD1 (6 bases). Germline V gene sequence: CDR1 DFQATT, CDR2 SNEGSKA (reference sequence). There are 13 residues in the CDR3. V was trimmed by 6 bases and J by 2 bases, leaving 14 bases between them. The CDR3 protein is CSALTGDTYEQYF. CDR3 nucleotide sequence: TGCAGTGCCCTGACCGGGGACACCTACGAGCAGTACTTC.

The rearrangement links TRBV11-2 to TRBJ2-6; no reliable D call. Per germline, CDR1 SGHAT and CDR2 FQNNGV. CDR3 length: 17 residues. The V end lost 7 bases, the J end lost 0 bases, and 16 bases lay between the germline ends. CDR3 DNA: TGTGCCAGCACCCACTTACGGATAAGCTCTGGGGCCAACGTCCTGACTTTC. Its translation: CASTHLRISSGANVLTF. The full variable domain, its missing parts supplied by reference TRBV11-2 and TRBJ2-6, is EAGVAQSPRYKIIEKRQSVAFWCNPISGHATLYWYQQILGQGPKLLIQFQNNGVVDDSQLPKDRFSAERLKGVDSTLKIQPAKLEDSAVYLCASTHLRISSGANVLTFGAGSRLTVL.

This clonotype came up a few times. The chain recombines TRBV7-2 with TRBJ2-5; TRBD1 matches 7 bases. J gave up 4 bases and V 3 bases, and 8 bases lay outside the gene matches. The CDR3 extends over 15 amino acids. Germline lookup yields CDR1 SGHTA and CDR2 FQGNSA. This CDR3 reads CASSFDRQGRETQYF. The CDR3 nucleotides are TGTGCCAGCAGCTTTGACAGACAGGGCAGAGAGACCCAGTACTTC. Complete variable domain (other parts from reference TRBV7-2 and TRBJ2-5): GAGVSQSPSNKVTEKGKDVELRCDPISGHTALYWYRQSLGQGLEFLIYFQGNSAPDKSGLPSDRFSAERTGGSVSTLTIQRTQQEDSAVYLCASSFDRQGRETQYFGPGTRLLVL.

This clonotype has a handful of counts. The V gene is TRBV12-3 or TRBV12-4, the J gene TRBJ2-1; D unresolved. The CDR3 consists of 13 residues. V gave up 3 bases and J gave up 8 bases, with 11 bases separating them. In nucleotides, the CDR3 is TGTGCCAGCAGTTTGAGTTCCCTGGATGAGCAGTTCTTC. It is translated as CASSLSSLDEQFF.

This clonotype was recorded many times. The V and J genes are TRBV7-9 and TRBJ2-7; D might be TRBD1 or TRBD2, each matching 6 bases. This CDR3 is 15 amino acids long. Germline CDR1 is SEHNR and CDR2 is FQNEAQ (reference sequence). The V end was cut by 5 bases, the J end by 1 base, with 15 bases between. CDR3 sequence (DNA): TGTGCCAGCAGCCTAAGTGGGGGGCCTTCCTACGAGCAGTACTTC. Encoded protein: CASSLSGGPSYEQYF.

This clonotype was counted between two and nine times. The chain uses TRBV29-1 and TRBJ2-1; D is tentatively TRBD1 or TRBD2 (7 bases each). Germline V gene sequence: CDR1 SQVTM, CDR2 ANQGSEA. V was shortened by 7 bases and J by 7 bases, with 20 bases between the two germline ends. This CDR3 region has 14 residues. The CDR3 loop is CSGGGQSLGNEQFF. The CDR3 nucleotides are TGCAGCGGGGGGGGACAGTCCTTAGGGAATGAGCAGTTCTTC.

This chain joins TRBV12-3 or TRBV12-4 and TRBJ2-5; no clear D. This CDR3 contains 13 residues. Trimming stripped 3 bases from V and 5 bases from J, with 10 bases between. CDR3 nucleotide sequence: TGTGCCAGCAGTTTGCTATTGGGTGAGACCCAGTACTTC. This gives the protein CASSLLLGETQYF.

This clonotype has a handful of counts. J is TRBJ2-1 and V is TRBV20-1; 8 bases line up with TRBD2. Germline V CDR1 and CDR2: DFQATT, SNEGSKA (reference sequence). With V trimmed by 6 bases and J by 6 bases, 10 bases remained unmatched. The CDR3 has 14 amino acids. The CDR3 sequence is CSASQPGGSNEQFF. The CDR3, as DNA: TGCAGTGCCAGCCAGCCGGGGGGGTCCAATGAGCAGTTCTTC.

V is TRBV4-1 and J is TRBJ2-1, with 11 bases lining up with TRBD1. The germline gives CDR1 MGHRA, CDR2 YSYEKL. Germline trimming cut 6 bases from V and 7 bases from J; bases unmatched to any gene: 5. The CDR3 totals 14 residues. CDR3 coding DNA: TGCGCCAGCAGTCATGGGACAGGGGGGAATGAGCAGTTCTTC. The encoded protein is CASSHGTGGNEQFF.

The V call is TRBV14, the J call TRBJ2-7; D gene ambiguous. The CDR3 sequence is 14 residues long. Trimming shortened V by 4 bases and J by 3 bases, and 13 bases separated the two germline ends. CDR1 and CDR2 (germline): SGHDN, FVKESK. In DNA, the CDR3 is TGTGCCAGCAGCCTACTAAGTTCTTTCTACGAGCAGTACTTC. Translated: CASSLLSSFYEQYF. Looking up the rest from reference TRBV14 and TRBJ2-7 gives the full variable domain: EAGVTQFPSHSVIEKGQTVTLRCDPISGHDNLYWYRRVMGKEIKFLLHFVKESKQDESGMPNNRFLAERTGGTYSTLKVQPAELEDSGVYFCASSLLSSFYEQYFGPGTRLTVT.

This clonotype appeared a few times. The chain joins TRBV27 to TRBJ2-3; a possible D gene is TRBD1 (5 bases). The CDR3 extends over 16 amino acids. Germline V CDR1 and CDR2: MNHEY, SMNVEV (reference sequence). Between the trimmed V and J ends, which lost 6 bases and 1 base, there was a span of 17 bases. This chain's CDR3 is CASRDQGTFGTDTQYF. The CDR3 nucleotides are TGTGCCAGCAGGGATCAGGGTACGTTCGGCACAGATACGCAGTATTTT.

This clonotype was seen many times. V gene TRBV18 combines with J gene TRBJ2-7; a weak D match, TRBD1 (6 bases). V was pared by 8 bases and J by 2 bases, with 13 bases between. The length of the CDR3 is 13 residues. Germline loops: CDR1 KGHSH, CDR2 LQKENI. The CDR3 DNA reads as TGTGCCAGCAGCCCGGACAGAACCTACGAGCAGTACTTC. This gives the protein CASSPDRTYEQYF.